This record looks at one TCR beta chain sequence and its context. Specified time point: baseline, week 1 (first vaccination visit). As for treatment: pre-vaccination baseline after standard-of-care therapy. The data were obtained in a study of a mutant IDH1 vaccine in newly diagnosed glioma. Overall study: Former treatment meant radiotherapy, temozolomide, or both; the majority had gotten both.

The assay was immunoSEQ multiplex PCR, and TCRdb's table has in-frame clones only and misses some. The repertoire holds more than 50,000 clones, with about 86% as singletons. CDR3 length equals 13 residues. Trimming stripped 5 bases from V and 4 bases from J, with 10 bases between. Per the germline V gene, CDR1 is SGHNT and CDR2 is YENEEA. The J gene is TRBJ2-3, the V gene TRBV11-3, with D perhaps TRBD1 (6 bases). The sequencing here drew on PBMCs, taken from a glioma patient treated with radiotherapy, temozolomide or both. The sequence was collected from a man aged 25-45 years with glioma. The CDR3 spells CASSRTGSDTQYF. The CDR3 DNA reads TGTGCCAGCAGCCGTACAGGGTCAGATACGCAGTATTTT.